Given below is one T cell receptor beta chain in context. Its antigen remains unidentified. The data stem from a study of T cells after yellow fever vaccination. Study-wide points: Compared with primary, the secondary response was weaker and peaked at day 5, not 15. High-abundance clonotypes from the bulk population could contaminate FACS-sorted repertoires. A large majority of primary-vaccination clones showed up again after the booster (around 95% CD4, roughly 91% CD8).

By 5'RACE template switching, TCR cDNA was produced, with a universal primer site and UMIs added in the process. TCRdb re-derived calls from the 5' RACE reads in MiXCR, one entry per CDR3 protein. The profile shows 500,000 to 650,000 distinct CDR3 sequences, approximately 13% of them singletons. V shed 7 bases and J shed 3 bases, with 9 bases lying between them. The germline CDR1 and CDR2 sequences are MNHEY and SVGAGI. This CDR3 contains 12 residues. This specimen was PBMCs, taken on the day of the yellow fever booster vaccination. J is TRBJ2-5 and V is TRBV6-5, with D unclear. The origin of this receptor is a man aged 30-40 years who received the YFV17D yellow fever vaccine. The CDR3: CASNSGKETQYF. In DNA, the CDR3 is TGTGCCAGCAACTCTGGCAAAGAGACCCAGTACTTC.